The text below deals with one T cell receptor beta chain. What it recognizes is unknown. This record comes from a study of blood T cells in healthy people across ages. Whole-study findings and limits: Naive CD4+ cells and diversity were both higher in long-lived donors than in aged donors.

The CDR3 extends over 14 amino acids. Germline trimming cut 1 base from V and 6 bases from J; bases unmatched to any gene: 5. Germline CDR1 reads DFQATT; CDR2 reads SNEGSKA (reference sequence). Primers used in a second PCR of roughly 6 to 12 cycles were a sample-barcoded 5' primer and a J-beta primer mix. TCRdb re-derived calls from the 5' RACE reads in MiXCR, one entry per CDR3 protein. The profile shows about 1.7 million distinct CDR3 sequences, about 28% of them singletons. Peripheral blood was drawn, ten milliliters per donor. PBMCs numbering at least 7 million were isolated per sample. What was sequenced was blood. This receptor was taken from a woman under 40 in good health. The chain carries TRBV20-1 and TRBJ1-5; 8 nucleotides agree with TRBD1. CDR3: CSARGQGFGQPQHF. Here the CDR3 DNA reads TGCAGTGCTAGAGGACAGGGGTTCGGTCAGCCCCAGCATTTT.